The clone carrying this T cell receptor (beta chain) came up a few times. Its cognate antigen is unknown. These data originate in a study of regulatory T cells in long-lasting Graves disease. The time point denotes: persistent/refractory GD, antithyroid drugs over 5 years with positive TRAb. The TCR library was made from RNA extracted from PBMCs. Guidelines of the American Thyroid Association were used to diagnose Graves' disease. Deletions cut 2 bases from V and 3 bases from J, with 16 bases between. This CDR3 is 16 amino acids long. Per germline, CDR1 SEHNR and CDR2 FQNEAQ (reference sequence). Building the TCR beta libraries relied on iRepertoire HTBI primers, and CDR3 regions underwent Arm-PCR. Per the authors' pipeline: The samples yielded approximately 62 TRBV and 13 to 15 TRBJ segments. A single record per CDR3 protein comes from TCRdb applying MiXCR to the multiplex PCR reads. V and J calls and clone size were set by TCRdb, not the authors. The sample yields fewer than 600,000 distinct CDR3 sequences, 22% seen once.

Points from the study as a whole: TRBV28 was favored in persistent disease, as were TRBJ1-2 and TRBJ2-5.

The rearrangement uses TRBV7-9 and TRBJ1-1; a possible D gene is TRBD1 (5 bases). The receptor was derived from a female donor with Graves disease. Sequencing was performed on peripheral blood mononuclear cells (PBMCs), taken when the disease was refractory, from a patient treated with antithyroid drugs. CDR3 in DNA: TGTGCCAGCAGCTTACGTAGTGGCAGGGCCGACACTGAAGCTTTCTTT. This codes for CASSLRSGRADTEAFF.